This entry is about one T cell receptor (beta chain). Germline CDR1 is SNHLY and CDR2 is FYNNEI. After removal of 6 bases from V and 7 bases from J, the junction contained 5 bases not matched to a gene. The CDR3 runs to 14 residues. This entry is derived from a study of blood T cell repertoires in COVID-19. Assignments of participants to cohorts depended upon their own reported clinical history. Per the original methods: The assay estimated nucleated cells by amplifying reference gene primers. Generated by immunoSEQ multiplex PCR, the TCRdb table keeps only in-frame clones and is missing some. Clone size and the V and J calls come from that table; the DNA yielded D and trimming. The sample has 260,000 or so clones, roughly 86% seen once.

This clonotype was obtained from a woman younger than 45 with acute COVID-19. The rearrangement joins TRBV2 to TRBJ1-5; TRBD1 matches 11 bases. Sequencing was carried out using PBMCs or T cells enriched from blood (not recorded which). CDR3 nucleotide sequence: TGTGCCAGCAGCACGGGACAGGGGGGCCAGCCCCAGCATTTT. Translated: CASSTGQGGQPQHF.